The 28 T cell receptor beta chains presented below share a single source sample, sequenced in a study of cytotoxic CD8 clonotypes in ibrutinib-treated CLL. Sequenced by immunoSEQ multiplex PCR; TCRdb stores in-frame clones only, minus some. The data hold some 40,000 clones, with approximately 67% observed a single time. The sequencing used PBMCs, collected at disease progression, from a patient treated with ibrutinib. The receptor source for this set is a human donor with chronic lymphocytic leukemia.

The chain carries TRBV28 and TRBJ2-5; 9 bases align to TRBD1. Looked up from germline, CDR1 is MDHEN and CDR2 is SYDVKM. Trimming took 5 bases from V and 5 from J; bases not matched to a gene: 3. The CDR3 runs to 13 residues. As DNA, the CDR3 is TGTGCCAGCAGTCGCGGACAGGGGGAGACCCAGTACTTC. Protein product: CASSRGQGETQYF.

The rearrangement links TRBV10-2 to TRBJ2-7; 8 bases fit TRBD2. Unmatched junction bases numbered 4, after V lost 9 bases and J lost 0 bases. Germline loops: CDR1 WSHSY, CDR2 SAAADI. The CDR3 is 13 residues long. The CDR3, as DNA: TGCGCCAGTAGCGGGACGTACTCCTACGAGCAGTACTTC. It specifies CASSGTYSYEQYF.

The chain has TRBV30 and TRBJ1-6; 8 positions agree with TRBD1. The CDR3 contains 15 residues. Germline CDR1 is GTSNPN and CDR2 is SVGIG (reference sequence). J lost 0 bases, V lost 8 bases, and 6 bases had no gene match. The CDR3 DNA sequence: TGTGCCGGCCGACAGGGGAGCTCCTATAATTCACCCCTCCACTTT. This sequence encodes CAGRQGSSYNSPLHF.

This clone was seen only once. The CDR3: CASSLGGGLEETQYF. The CDR3 DNA follows: TGTGCCAGCAGCTTAGGGGGCGGACTAGAAGAGACCCAGTACTTC. The chain combines TRBV13 with TRBJ2-5, with TRBD2 matching over 7 bases. Germline V gene sequence: CDR1 PRHDT, CDR2 FYEKMQ (reference sequence). The CDR3 sequence is 15 residues long. After removal of 0 bases from V and 3 bases from J, the junction contained 4 bases not matched to a gene.

The chain uses TRBV9 and TRBJ1-4, with no clear D. The V end lost 0 bases, the J end lost 10 bases, and 10 bases lay between the germline ends. This CDR3 is built from 13 residues. Germline loops: CDR1 SGDLS, CDR2 YYNGEE. CDR3 loop: CASSVGSPGKLFF. As DNA, the CDR3 is TGTGCCAGCAGCGTAGGGTCGCCTGGAAAACTGTTTTTT.

This chain connects TRBV5-1 to TRBJ1-1, with 10 bases that match TRBD1. CDR1 and CDR2 (germline): SGHRS, YFSETQ. The junction had 9 bases not matched to a gene; V was cut back by 0 bases and J by 7 bases. The CDR3 extends over 16 amino acids. CDR3 bases: TGCGCCAGCAGCTTGGTGCCCCCGGGACAGGGGAATGAAGCTTTCTTT. It specifies CASSLVPPGQGNEAFF.

This clone is a singleton in its sample. V usage is TRBV19 and J usage is TRBJ2-5; D is unresolved. There are 14 residues in the CDR3. Trimming removed 6 bases from V and 2 bases from J, with 13 bases in between. CDR1 and CDR2 (germline): LNHDA, SQIVND (reference sequence). Written as DNA, the CDR3 is TGTGCCAGTAGAAACAGCCGGGCACAAGAGACCCAGTACTTC. This gives the protein CASRNSRAQETQYF.

The chain is built from TRBV19 and TRBJ2-3, with a weak D call TRBD1 (6 bases). CDR3 length: 12 residues. Germline-derived CDR1 and CDR2 are LNHDA and SQIVND (reference sequence). V lost 7 bases, J lost 4 bases, and 9 bases lay in between. CDR3 loop: CASKTGSDTQYF. The CDR3 DNA reads TGTGCCAGTAAGACAGGTTCAGATACGCAGTATTTT. The full variable domain, in which reference TRBV19 and TRBJ2-3 provide the parts outside the CDR3, is DGGITQSPKYLFRKEGQNVTLSCEQNLNHDAMYWYRQDPGQGLRLIYYSQIVNDFQKGDIAEGYSVSREKKESFPLTVTSAQKNPTAFYLCASKTGSDTQYFGPGTRLTVL.

This clone was observed a handful of times. This chain links TRBV4-1 with TRBJ1-1; no clear D gene. The CDR3 is 16 residues long. Per the germline V gene, CDR1 is MGHRA and CDR2 is YSYEKL. V dropped 1 base and J dropped 3 bases, with 15 bases sitting between them. Written as DNA, the CDR3 is TGCGCCAGCAGCCAAGCAAGGACCGGTAGGGACACTGAAGCTTTCTTT. Its translation: CASSQARTGRDTEAFF.

The chain has TRBV5-5 and TRBJ1-1; 8 bases fit TRBD1. Trimming took 4 bases from V and 5 from J; bases not matched to a gene: 7. This CDR3 is built from 14 residues. Germline V gene data show CDR1 as SGHKS and CDR2 as YYEKEE (reference sequence). CDR3 sequence: CASSLTTGGTEAFF. The CDR3 region has the DNA TGTGCCAGCAGCCTTACTACAGGGGGGACTGAAGCTTTCTTT.

Here the CDR3 reads CASSLGRRNTEAFF. The CDR3 DNA sequence: TGTGCCAGCAGCCTGGGACGTAGGAACACTGAAGCTTTCTTT. This rearrangement joins TRBV4-2 to TRBJ1-1, with a weak D call TRBD1 (5 bases). V lost 4 bases and J lost 1, with 10 bases in between. Looked up from germline, CDR1 is LGHNA and CDR2 is YNFKEQ. The CDR3 runs to 14 residues.

The J gene is TRBJ1-1, the V gene TRBV19; TRBD1 aligns across 12 bases. The V gene's germline CDR1 is LNHDA and CDR2 SQIVND (reference sequence). There are 14 residues in the CDR3. V trimming: 10 bases; J trimming: 6 bases; junction bases outside the gene matches: 9. The DNA of the CDR3 is TGTGCCACCTCCGGGACAGGGGGCTCAGCTGAAGCTTTCTTT. This codes for CATSGTGGSAEAFF. Full variable domain (missing parts from reference TRBV19 and TRBJ1-1): DGGITQSPKYLFRKEGQNVTLSCEQNLNHDAMYWYRQDPGQGLRLIYYSQIVNDFQKGDIAEGYSVSREKKESFPLTVTSAQKNPTAFYLCATSGTGGSAEAFFGQGTRLTVV.

The genes are TRBV7-2 and TRBJ2-5; TRBD1 aligns across 9 bases. The CDR3 totals 16 residues. The V gene end was trimmed by 5 bases and the J gene end by 2 bases; junction bases not matched to a gene: 9. Germline V gives CDR1 SGHTA, CDR2 FQGNSA. The CDR3 DNA reads as TGTGCCAGCAGCCCGAAAGGGGGGACAGGGCAAGAGACCCAGTACTTC. It is translated as CASSPKGGTGQETQYF.

The rearrangement joins TRBV7-2 to TRBJ2-1, with TRBD2 identical over 8 bases. The germline V gene has CDR1 SGHTA and CDR2 FQGNSA. CDR3 length: 15 residues. The ends lost 1 base at V and 5 bases at J; junction bases unmatched: 4. CDR3 protein: CASSLGAGVNNEQFF. CDR3 DNA sequence: TGTGCCAGCAGCTTAGGAGCGGGGGTAAACAATGAGCAGTTCTTC.

The chain employs TRBV11-2 and TRBJ1-2, with a weak D call TRBD1 (5 bases). The germline gives CDR1 SGHAT, CDR2 FQNNGV. The V end lost 5 bases, the J end lost 8 bases, and 15 bases lay between the germline ends. This CDR3 region has 13 residues. CDR3 coding DNA: TGTGCCAGCAGCCTGGGGGTTAGTACGGGCTACACCTTC. Amino acid sequence: CASSLGVSTGYTF.

Note on this clone: Its ends do not fully match the called genes, so a read error is possible. This sequence joins TRBV7-7 and TRBJ2-3; 8 nucleotides agree with TRBD1. The CDR3 consists of 15 residues. Germline values: CDR1 SSHAT, CDR2 FNYEAQ (reference sequence). The CDR3 sequence is CASSFRQGPGDTQYF. The CDR3 DNA sequence: TGTGCTAGCAGCTTCAGACAGGGGCCGGGGGATACGCAGTATTTT. Combining the CDR3 with reference TRBV7-7 and TRBJ2-3 gives the whole variable domain GAGVSQSPRYKVTKRGQDVTLRCDPISSHATLYWYQQALGQGPEFLTYFNYEAQPDKSGLPSDRFSAERPEGSISTLTIQRTEQRDSAMYRCASSFRQGPGDTQYFGPGTRLTVL.

The V and J genes are TRBV11-2 and TRBJ1-2; 9 bases line up with TRBD1. The V and J ends lost 5 bases and 4 bases, in that order; junction bases with no gene match: 5. There are 14 residues in the CDR3. Germline CDR1 reads SGHAT; CDR2 reads FQNNGV. The DNA for the CDR3 is TGTGCCAGCAGCGTAGGGGGACAGGGCTATGGCTACACCTTC. Its translation: CASSVGGQGYGYTF.

This chain uses TRBV19 with TRBJ2-7; the D is unclear. V dropped 6 bases and J dropped 0 bases, with 15 bases sitting between them. The V gene's germline CDR1 is LNHDA and CDR2 SQIVND (reference sequence). This CDR3 comprises 15 residues. This CDR3 reads CASRTQGGGSYEQYF. CDR3 sequence (DNA): TGTGCCAGTAGAACCCAAGGCGGCGGCTCCTACGAGCAGTACTTC.

V gene TRBV7-3 combines with J gene TRBJ2-7, with TRBD1 matching 9 bases. The junction had 5 bases not matched to a gene; V was cut back by 2 bases and J by 9 bases. The germline V gene encodes CDR1 SGHTA and CDR2 FQGTGA. CDR3 length equals 13 residues. The CDR3 coding sequence is TGTGCCAGCAGCTTAGCCGGACAGGGGAGGCAGTACTTC. Translated: CASSLAGQGRQYF. Looking up the rest from reference TRBV7-3 and TRBJ2-7 gives the full variable domain: GAGVSQTPSNKVTEKGKYVELRCDPISGHTALYWYRQSLGQGPEFLIYFQGTGAADDSGLPNDRFFAVRPEGSVSTLKIQRTERGDSAVYLCASSLAGQGRQYFGPGTRLTVT.

The V and J genes are TRBV9 and TRBJ2-1; the D is unclear. Trimming removed 0 bases at V and 6 bases at J, with 10 bases between. Germline V gene sequence: CDR1 SGDLS, CDR2 YYNGEE. CDR3 size: 14 residues. CDR3 in amino acids: CASSVESARNEQFF. CDR3 sequence (DNA): TGTGCCAGCAGCGTAGAGAGTGCTCGCAATGAGCAGTTCTTC.

The rearrangement uses TRBV28 and TRBJ1-2; D ambiguous. The CDR3 runs 12 residues. V was clipped by 4 bases and J by 4 bases, with 7 bases between them. Germline CDR1 MDHEN, CDR2 SYDVKM. DNA for the CDR3: TGTGCCAGCAGTTCGGGAACCTATGGCTACACCTTC. This gives the protein CASSSGTYGYTF.

This clone has only a few counts. The gene calls are TRBV9 and TRBJ1-2; tentative D call: TRBD1 (6 bases). The CDR3 extends over 15 amino acids. In germline, CDR1 is SGDLS, CDR2 YYNGEE. V lost 1 base and J lost 7, with 17 bases in between. The CDR3 reads CASSVNIGTGSGYTF. CDR3 nucleotides: TGTGCCAGCAGCGTAAATATCGGTACAGGGAGTGGCTACACCTTC.

The chain recombines TRBV5-5 with TRBJ1-5; no clear D gene. Looked up from germline, CDR1 is SGHKS and CDR2 is YYEKEE (reference sequence). Trimming left V 0 bases short and J 0 bases short, with 7 bases between. The CDR3 extends over 15 amino acids. CDR3: CASSLGDYSNQPQHF. Written as DNA, the CDR3 is TGTGCCAGCAGCTTGGGCGACTATAGCAATCAGCCCCAGCATTTT. The variable domain in full, completed from reference TRBV5-5 and TRBJ1-5, reads DAGVTQSPTHLIKTRGQQVTLRCSPISGHKSVSWYQQVLGQGPQFIFQYYEKEERGRGNFPDRFSARQFPNYSSELNVNALLLGDSALYLCASSLGDYSNQPQHFGDGTRLSIL.

The CDR3 loop reads CASKPGLADTGELFF. In nucleotides, the CDR3 is TGTGCCAGCAAACCGGGACTAGCGGACACCGGGGAGCTGTTTTTT. The chain recombines TRBV6-5 with TRBJ2-2; 11 bases are a match to TRBD2. In germline, CDR1 is MNHEY, CDR2 SVGAGI. The V gene end was trimmed by 7 bases and the J gene end by 3 bases; junction bases not matched to a gene: 4. The CDR3 contains 15 residues.

The CDR3: CASSPGLAAYEQYF. The DNA for the CDR3 is TGTGCCAGCTCACCCGGACTAGCGGCCTACGAGCAGTACTTC. The chain has TRBV18 and TRBJ2-7; 10 nucleotides line up with TRBD2. The CDR3 extends over 14 amino acids. V dropped 3 bases and J dropped 2; count of bases not matched to a gene: 1. Germline assignment: CDR1 KGHSH and CDR2 LQKENI.

A few counts support this clone. The chain carries TRBV10-3 and TRBJ1-1; tentative D call: TRBD1 (5 bases). The CDR3 is 13 residues long. Deletions cut 10 bases from V and 2 bases from J, with 14 bases between. The germline V gene has CDR1 ENHRY and CDR2 SYGVKD. The CDR3 loop reads CATRVQENTEAFF. CDR3 DNA sequence: TGTGCCACTCGGGTACAGGAAAACACTGAAGCTTTCTTT.

The chain carries TRBV15 and TRBJ1-3; the D is unclear. The CDR3 covers 15 residues. Trimming pared 0 bases from V and 0 bases from J, leaving 6 bases between. CDR1 is LNHNV, CDR2 YYDKDF, per germline (reference sequence). CDR3 DNA sequence: TGTGCCACCAGCAGAGATTTAAACTCTGGAAACACCATATATTTT. The encoded protein is CATSRDLNSGNTIYF.

V and J are TRBV7-2 and TRBJ2-7; 7 bases align to TRBD2. The trim removed 0 bases at V and 3 bases at J, leaving 2 bases unmatched. Germline CDR1 SGHTA, CDR2 FQGNSA. This CDR3 is 14 amino acids long. As DNA, the CDR3 is TGTGCCAGCAGCTTAGCGGGAGGGGTCTACGAGCAGTACTTC. Its translation is CASSLAGGVYEQYF.